This T cell receptor beta chain was obtained from a study of control samples from healthy donors and cancer patients. The germline V gene encodes CDR1 SGHDT and CDR2 YYEEEE. V was cut by 2 bases and J by 7 bases, with 18 bases left in between. The CDR3 is 15 residues long. Assay: immunoSEQ multiplex PCR; the TCRdb copy retains only in-frame clones and omits some. The sample records about 89,000 clones, about 85% being singletons. This clonotype was obtained from a woman between 40 and 50 years old in good health. The chain has TRBV5-6 and TRBJ1-2; weak D call: TRBD1 (5 bases). Sequenced: blood. The CDR3 here is CASSFRAGSISGYTF. Here the CDR3 DNA reads TGTGCCAGCAGCTTTAGGGCAGGGTCTATCTCTGGCTACACCTTC. The full variable domain, in which reference TRBV5-6 and TRBJ1-2 provide the parts outside the CDR3, is DAGVTQSPTHLIKTRGQQVTLRCSPKSGHDTVSWYQQALGQGPQFIFQYYEEEERQRGNFPDRFSGHQFPNYSSELNVNALLLGDSALYLCASSFRAGSISGYTFGSGTRLTVV.